This is a list of T cell receptor beta chains from one sample in a study of T cell repertoires in aging, cancer and after chemotherapy. From the multiplex PCR reads, TCRdb called clonotypes with MiXCR, one entry per CDR3 protein. The sample carries thousands of distinct CDR3 sequences, under 30% recorded once. The specimen sequenced was blood. The receptors stem from a human donor with a solid tumor. CDR3s leave out the opening cysteine and the closing phenylalanine or tryptophan. The order of the fields is V gene, J gene, CDR3 protein.

TRBV18	TRBJ1-6	ASSSGTGHSPLH
TRBV27	TRBJ1-2	ASKTGYGGYT
TRBV12-3/TRBV12-4	TRBJ1-5	ASSLAWGNQPQH
TRBV5-4	TRBJ2-1	ASSLQIGTSGNEQF
TRBV20-1	TRBJ1-2	SATRFTGGFGGYGYT
TRBV14	TRBJ2-4	ASSQGLRPGKNIQY
TRBV7-6	TRBJ2-1	ASSPHGGGMNNEQF
TRBV5-1	TRBJ1-3	ASSSSSGNTIY
TRBV20-1	TRBJ2-3	SARAGDRRDTQY
TRBV6-2/TRBV6-3	TRBJ2-3	ATMGLAGASSTDTQY
TRBV12-3/TRBV12-4	TRBJ1-2	ASSLGRAYGYT
TRBV12-3/TRBV12-4	TRBJ1-4	ASSFGRAGEKLF
TRBV5-1	TRBJ1-3	ASSAERSENTIY
TRBV7-3	TRBJ2-3	ASSLLAGGLTDTQY
TRBV19	TRBJ1-1	ASSGYNGGAHTEAF
TRBV20-1	TRBJ2-3	SARDPHGVAGDSMGTDTQY
TRBV20-1	TRBJ2-2	SASYGAGEGTGELF
TRBV11-2	TRBJ2-1	ASSPLAGAGSSYNEQF
TRBV27	TRBJ2-3	ASSPGSLIDTQY
TRBV6-1	TRBJ2-7	ASSDPGGISSYEQY
TRBV19	TRBJ2-3	ASSPGRGRTDTQY
TRBV19	TRBJ2-7	ASSAYLVYEQY
TRBV19	TRBJ2-3	ASSIPSRGHTQY
TRBV20-1	NA	SARVLRGDSGEQY
TRBV11-3	TRBJ2-5	ASSLGQGTQY
TRBV7-2	TRBJ1-2	ASSFQQGRLGYT
TRBV29-1	TRBJ2-7	SVEISSYEQY
TRBV5-1	TRBJ2-7	ASSFPHDPDGAHSYEQY
TRBV20-1	TRBJ2-3	SATGPLGTDTQY
TRBV6-5	TRBJ2-3	ASSPGLAGTDTQY
TRBV27	TRBJ2-1	ASSRGLADSYNEQF
TRBV20-1	TRBJ2-5	SSRSGTSLETQY
TRBV6-5	TRBJ2-2	ASSYDSATGELF
TRBV27	TRBJ2-3	ASSSGVLIDTQY
TRBV27	TRBJ1-4	ASSVEGEGKLF
TRBV15	TRBJ1-2	ATSRDVGQGNWGYT
TRBV5-1	TRBJ1-2	ASSLGTGGAYGYT
TRBV6-4	TRBJ2-1	ASSDSNLREHNEQF
TRBV6-5	TRBJ2-7	ASSLPGQGDEQY
TRBV19	TRBJ1-2	ASSPEGGNYGYT